Listed here are 30 T cell receptor beta chains from one sample, sequenced in a study of beta chain features in type 1 diabetes. Every bit of the isolated RNA underwent reverse transcription, so sequencing read expressed TCRB transcripts. Using immunoSEQ multiplex PCR, the repertoire was profiled, and TCRdb retains in-frame clones only, with some absent. The sample shows around 400,000 clones, roughly an eighth of them seen only once. The sample taken for sequencing was naive CD4+ T cells from blood. Receptors originate from a man aged 18 to 29 in good health.

This clone turned up a few times. This chain connects TRBV7-9 to TRBJ1-1; 8 bases fit TRBD1. The CDR3 spans 15 residues. V gave up 5 bases and J gave up 3 bases; unmatched junction bases: 8. CDR1 and CDR2 from the germline V gene are SEHNR and FQNEAQ (reference sequence). CDR3 protein: CASSPTLDRDTEAFF. As DNA, the CDR3 is TGTGCCAGCAGCCCAACACTGGACAGGGACACTGAAGCTTTCTTT. The full variable domain, in which reference TRBV7-9 and TRBJ1-1 provide the parts outside the CDR3, is DTGVSQNPRHKITKRGQNVTFRCDPISEHNRLYWYRQTLGQGPEFLTYFQNEAQLEKSRLLSDRFSAERPKGSFSTLEIQRTEQGDSAMYLCASSPTLDRDTEAFFGQGTRLTVV.

This clone has more than one count but fewer than ten. The V gene is TRBV11-2, the J gene TRBJ2-5; a weak D match, TRBD1 (6 bases). Trimming took off 1 base at V and 1 base at J, with 10 bases between the two ends. The germline V gene encodes CDR1 SGHAT and CDR2 FQNNGV. The CDR3 is 15 residues long. The CDR3 sequence is CASSLGGGIQETQYF. The CDR3, as DNA: TGTGCCAGCAGCTTAGGAGGGGGAATCCAAGAGACCCAGTACTTC.

This chain joins TRBV15 and TRBJ1-2; 8 bases are shared with TRBD1. This CDR3 comprises 14 residues. J lost 3 bases, V lost 4 bases, and 4 bases had no gene match. Germline CDR1 reads LNHNV; CDR2 reads YYDKDF (reference sequence). The DNA of the CDR3 is TGTGCCACCAGCACCGACAGGGGATACTATGGCTACACCTTC. Amino acids: CATSTDRGYYGYTF. The full variable domain, in which reference TRBV15 and TRBJ1-2 provide the parts outside the CDR3, is DAMVIQNPRYQVTQFGKPVTLSCSQTLNHNVMYWYQQKSSQAPKLLFHYYDKDFNNEADTPDNFQSRRPNTSFCFLDIRSPGLGDTAMYLCATSTDRGYYGYTFGSGTRLTVV.

The chain couples TRBV5-1 to TRBJ2-1, with 7 bases lining up with TRBD2. This CDR3 is 15 amino acids long. CDR1 is SGHRS and CDR2 is YFSETQ in the germline V gene. Trimming removed 3 bases from V and 6 bases from J; junction bases left unmatched: 9. The CDR3 coding sequence is TGCGCCAGCAGCTCCGCTAGCGGTTTTCTCAATGAGCAGTTCTTC. This translates into CASSSASGFLNEQFF.

The CDR3 nucleotides are TGTGCCAGCAGTTTCACAGGGGTCAAGACCCAGTACTTC. Protein sequence: CASSFTGVKTQYF. The chain is built from TRBV27 and TRBJ2-5; TRBD1 matches 7 bases. Germline CDR1 is MNHEY and CDR2 is SMNVEV (reference sequence). V lost 3 bases, J lost 6 bases, and 4 bases stayed unmatched. This CDR3 contains 13 residues.

This clone has a handful of counts. The J gene is TRBJ2-7, the V gene TRBV7-9; 13 bases fit TRBD2. V gave up 5 bases and J gave up 5 bases; unmatched junction bases: 6. The CDR3 is 15 amino acids. Looked up from germline, CDR1 is SEHNR and CDR2 is FQNEAQ (reference sequence). Here the CDR3 DNA reads TGTGCCAGCAGCCCCAAGGGACTAGCGGGAAACGAGCAGTACTTC. Translated, it gives CASSPKGLAGNEQYF.

This clone showed up just a few times. This chain links TRBV18 with TRBJ2-1, with D possibly matching TRBD2 (6 bases). Germline CDR1 KGHSH, CDR2 LQKENI. The germline V and J ends were trimmed by 2 bases and 0 bases, with 11 bases remaining between them. CDR3 size: 16 residues. The CDR3 here is CASSPGGESSYNEQFF. The CDR3 coding sequence is TGTGCCAGCTCACCAGGAGGGGAGAGCTCCTACAATGAGCAGTTCTTC.

J is TRBJ2-4 and V is TRBV7-2; 13 bases are shared with TRBD2. This CDR3 is built from 15 residues. CDR1 is SGHTA, CDR2 FQGNSA, per germline. J gave up 7 bases and V 5 bases, and 5 bases lay outside the gene matches. CDR3 loop: CASSAGLAGENIQYF. The CDR3 nucleotides read TGTGCCAGCAGCGCCGGACTAGCGGGAGAGAACATTCAGTACTTC.

This clone was seen only a few times. This rearrangement joins TRBV25-1 to TRBJ2-2; 13 bases match TRBD2. This CDR3 is 16 amino acids long. The germline V gene has CDR1 MGHDK and CDR2 SYGVNS. With V trimmed by 3 bases and J by 4 bases, 2 bases remained unmatched. This CDR3 reads CASSDRTSGGTGELFF. CDR3 sequence (DNA): TGTGCCAGCAGTGATCGGACTAGCGGGGGCACCGGGGAGCTGTTTTTT.

This clone was seen only a few times. The CDR3 DNA is TGTGCCAGTTCTCGGGCAGCGGGTTCCTACAATGAGCAGTTCTTC. Encoded protein: CASSRAAGSYNEQFF. The V call is TRBV7-9, the J call TRBJ2-1; tentative D call: TRBD2 (6 bases). This CDR3 contains 15 residues. The germline V gene encodes CDR1 SEHNR and CDR2 FQNEAQ (reference sequence). The V and J ends lost 9 bases and 1 base respectively, with 16 bases between them.

This clone was seen a few times. V and J are TRBV9 and TRBJ1-1; D is ambiguous. Trimming removed 0 bases from V and 4 bases from J, with 10 bases in between. The CDR3 length is 14 residues. Germline V gene sequence: CDR1 SGDLS, CDR2 YYNGEE. The CDR3 DNA sequence: TGTGCCAGCAGCGTAGAGGTGAGGTCCACTGAAGCTTTCTTT. This encodes CASSVEVRSTEAFF.

The chain has TRBV9 and TRBJ2-5, with 7 positions matching TRBD2. J was trimmed by 1 base and V by 6 bases; bases with no gene match: 6. The germline V gene has CDR1 SGDLS and CDR2 YYNGEE. The CDR3 covers 14 residues. In DNA, the CDR3 is TGTGCCAGCACCCGGGACTACACCCAAGAGACCCAGTACTTC. Its translation: CASTRDYTQETQYF.

The chain combines TRBV2 with TRBJ2-5, with unresolved D. The CDR3 is 12 amino acids. Germline CDR1 is SNHLY and CDR2 is FYNNEI. V was cut by 6 bases and J by 0 bases, with 5 bases left in between. CDR3 protein: CASRANQETQYF. The CDR3 DNA is TGTGCCAGCAGGGCCAACCAAGAGACCCAGTACTTC. The full variable domain, rest sourced from reference TRBV2 and TRBJ2-5, is EPEVTQTPSHQVTQMGQEVILRCVPISNHLYFYWYRQILGQKVEFLVSFYNNEISEKSEIFDDQFSVERPDGSNFTLKIRSTKLEDSAMYFCASRANQETQYFGPGTRLLVL.

This clone has just a few counts. The CDR3 region has the DNA TGTGCCAGCAGCTTAGTTGGGGCAGGGGCTACCTACGAGCAGTACTTC. Its translation is CASSLVGAGATYEQYF. V is TRBV7-2 and J is TRBJ2-7; D is perhaps TRBD1 (6 bases). The V and J ends lost 1 base and 2 bases respectively, with 15 bases between them. In germline, CDR1 is SGHTA, CDR2 FQGNSA. The CDR3 loop spans 16 amino acids.

This clone has just a few counts. Written as DNA, the CDR3 is TGTGCCAGCAGTGTGCAGGGATACGAGCAGTACTTC. Its translation: CASSVQGYEQYF. The chain has TRBV6-5 and TRBJ2-7, with TRBD1 as a possible D gene (5 bases). Per germline, CDR1 MNHEY and CDR2 SVGAGI. The CDR3 is 12 amino acids. V lost 5 bases to trimming and J lost 4 bases, with 9 bases between them.

The genes are TRBV5-4 and TRBJ2-1, with D possibly TRBD1 on 6 matching bases. V lost 3 bases, J lost 8 bases, and 12 bases lay in between. The CDR3 is made up of 13 amino acids. CDR1 and CDR2 (germline): SGHNT, YYREEE (reference sequence). The CDR3 spells CASSSYRADEQFF. The CDR3 bases are TGTGCCAGCAGCTCGTACAGGGCGGATGAGCAGTTCTTC. The whole variable domain, filled in from reference TRBV5-4 and TRBJ2-1, reads ETGVTQSPTHLIKTRGQQVTLRCSSQSGHNTVSWYQQALGQGPQFIFQYYREEENGRGNFPPRFSGLQFPNYSSELNVNALELDDSALYLCASSSYRADEQFFGPGTRLTVL.

This clone was found a few times. The J gene is TRBJ2-2, the V gene TRBV28, with D perhaps TRBD2 (6 bases). CDR1 and CDR2 (germline): MDHEN, SYDVKM. V lost 6 bases, J lost 7 bases, and 12 bases lay in between. CDR3 size: 13 residues. The chain's CDR3 is CASSTTSNGELFF. Here the CDR3 DNA reads TGTGCCAGCAGCACGACTAGTAACGGGGAGCTGTTTTTT.

The chain carries TRBV29-1 and TRBJ1-2; possibly TRBD1 for D (6 bases). This CDR3 has 12 residues. CDR1 and CDR2 from the germline V gene are SQVTM and ANQGSEA. Trimming took 6 bases from V and 4 from J, leaving 12 bases between them. CDR3: CSVGTGFYGYTF. The DNA for the CDR3 is TGCAGCGTCGGTACAGGGTTCTATGGCTACACCTTC.

The chain joins TRBV21-1 to TRBJ2-7; TRBD1, the table's D call, was not compared with the DNA. TRBV21-1 is a pseudogene segment. The CDR3 runs 15 residues. The CDR3 DNA follows: TGTGCCAGCAGCAAAGCCCGGACAGGCGGCTACGAGCAGTACTTC. This encodes CASSKARTGGYEQYF.

The CDR3 region has the DNA TGTGCCAGCAGCTCCAGGGGGAGCGACGCGATTTCCTACGAGCAGTACTTC. Translated, it gives CASSSRGSDAISYEQYF. V is TRBV7-2 and J is TRBJ2-7; 7 nucleotides match TRBD1. Germline-derived CDR1 and CDR2 are SGHTA and FQGNSA. The CDR3 is made up of 17 amino acids. V shed 4 bases and J 1 base; nucleotides not matched to a gene: 13.

This clone has more than one count but fewer than ten. The rearrangement joins TRBV7-2 to TRBJ2-1, with D hard to call. This CDR3 is 14 amino acids long. Germline CDR1 reads SGHTA; CDR2 reads FQGNSA. Trimming cost V 6 bases and J 1 base, with 10 bases left between them. The CDR3 DNA sequence: TGTGCCAGCAGGGAGCGCCCTTCCTACAATGAGCAGTTCTTC. As protein: CASRERPSYNEQFF.

The gene calls are TRBV7-8 and TRBJ2-1, with TRBD1 matching 7 bases. The CDR3 runs 15 residues. After removal of 5 bases from V and 4 bases from J, the junction contained 8 bases not matched to a gene. CDR1 is SGHVS and CDR2 is FQNEAQ in the germline V gene. CDR3 sequence reads: CASSRGGQSYNEQFF. The CDR3 DNA reads as TGTGCCAGCAGCCGAGGGGGACAGAGTTACAATGAGCAGTTCTTC.

The sample holds a few counts of this clone. The chain couples TRBV27 to TRBJ1-1; unclear D gene. Trimming took off 3 bases at V and 2 bases at J, with 7 bases between the two ends. The CDR3 length is 13 residues. Germline V gives CDR1 MNHEY, CDR2 SMNVEV (reference sequence). The CDR3, as DNA: TGTGCCAGCAGTTTTAACATAAACACTGAAGCTTTCTTT. Its protein product is CASSFNINTEAFF.

The CDR3 DNA reads as TGTGCCAGCAGAATGGACAGGGCTACTGAAGCTTTCTTT. It encodes CASRMDRATEAFF. The chain combines TRBV7-2 with TRBJ1-1, with 8 bases aligning to TRBD1. Germline V CDR1 and CDR2: SGHTA, FQGNSA. Losses at the gene ends were 6 bases for V and 5 bases for J; bases not matched to a gene: 5. The CDR3 runs 13 residues.

This clone appeared a few times. The chain has TRBV5-1 and TRBJ2-7, with 9 nucleotides matching TRBD1. After removal of 4 bases from V and 5 bases from J, the junction contained 4 bases not matched to a gene. The germline CDR1 and CDR2 sequences are SGHRS and YFSETQ. The CDR3 is 13 amino acids. CDR3 bases: TGCGCCAGCAGCCCGGACAGGGGCGACGAGCAGTACTTC. Its protein is CASSPDRGDEQYF.

V usage is TRBV11-2 and J usage is TRBJ2-7; D remains unclear. V was clipped by 1 base and J by 4 bases, with 5 bases between them. Germline CDR1 SGHAT, CDR2 FQNNGV. The CDR3 runs 12 residues. The CDR3 nucleotides read TGTGCCAGCAGCTTAGGCAGATACGAGCAGTACTTC. This encodes CASSLGRYEQYF. The full variable domain, its missing parts supplied by reference TRBV11-2 and TRBJ2-7, is EAGVAQSPRYKIIEKRQSVAFWCNPISGHATLYWYQQILGQGPKLLIQFQNNGVVDDSQLPKDRFSAERLKGVDSTLKIQPAKLEDSAVYLCASSLGRYEQYFGPGTRLTVT.

The J gene is TRBJ2-5, the V gene TRBV7-2, with a tentative D call TRBD2 (6 bases). The CDR3 totals 14 residues. Trimming left V 6 bases short and J 5 bases short, with 16 bases between. Germline assignment: CDR1 SGHTA and CDR2 FQGNSA. The CDR3 nucleotides are TGTGCCAGCAGGCCAGGACTATTGGGGGAGACCCAGTACTTC. Its translation is CASRPGLLGETQYF.

There are many counts of this clone. The chain carries TRBV29-1 and TRBJ2-1, with TRBD2 identical over 13 bases. CDR3 size: 15 residues. Germline CDR1 SQVTM, CDR2 ANQGSEA. J gave up 6 bases and V 3 bases, and 5 bases lay outside the gene matches. The CDR3 spells CSVEGLAGTINEQFF. CDR3 coding DNA: TGCAGCGTTGAGGGACTAGCGGGGACGATCAATGAGCAGTTCTTC.

This clone was seen a few times. The chain has TRBV23-1 and TRBJ1-2; a possible D gene is TRBD1 (5 bases). TRBV23-1 is an ORF; its function is uncertain. The ends were cut back, 6 bases at V and 4 bases at J, with 21 bases in the middle. The CDR3 is 16 amino acids. The CDR3 nucleotides read TGCGCCAGCAGCCCCTCCCTCGGGGGGGGTCTCTATGGCTACACCTTC. This codes for CASSPSLGGGLYGYTF.

This clone was seen a few times. The chain couples TRBV7-2 to TRBJ2-3; TRBD1 agrees at 8 bases. V was pared by 4 bases and J by 2 bases, with 5 bases of the junction left unmatched. CDR1 SGHTA and CDR2 FQGNSA come from the germline V gene. This CDR3 is built from 15 residues. The CDR3 reads CASSSWDRITDTQYF. In DNA form, the CDR3 reads TGTGCCAGCAGCTCCTGGGACAGGATCACAGATACGCAGTATTTT.